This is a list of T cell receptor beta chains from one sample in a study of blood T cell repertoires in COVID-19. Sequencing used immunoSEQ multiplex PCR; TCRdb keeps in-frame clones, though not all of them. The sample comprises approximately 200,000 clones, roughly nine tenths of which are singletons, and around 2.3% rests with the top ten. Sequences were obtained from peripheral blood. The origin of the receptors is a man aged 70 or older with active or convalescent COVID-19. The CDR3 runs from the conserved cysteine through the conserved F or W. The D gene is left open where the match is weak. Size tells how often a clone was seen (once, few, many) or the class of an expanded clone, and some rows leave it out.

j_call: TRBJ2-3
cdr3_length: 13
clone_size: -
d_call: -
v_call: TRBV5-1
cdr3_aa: CASSLGVADTQYF
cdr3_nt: TGCGCCAGCAGCTTGGGAGTGGCAGATACGCAGTATTTT

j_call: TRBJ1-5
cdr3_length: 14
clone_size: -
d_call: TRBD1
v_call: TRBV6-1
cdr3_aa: CASSEGPRTGPQHF
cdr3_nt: TGTGCCAGCAGTGAAGGCCCCAGGACAGGGCCCCAGCATTTT

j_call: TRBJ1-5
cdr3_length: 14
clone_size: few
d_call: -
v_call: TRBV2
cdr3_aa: CASSEGHSNQPQHF
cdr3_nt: TGTGCCAGCAGTGAAGGACATAGCAATCAGCCCCAGCATTTT

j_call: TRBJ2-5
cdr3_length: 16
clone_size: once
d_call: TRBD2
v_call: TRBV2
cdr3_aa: CASSVGVAGGGKTQYF
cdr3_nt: TGTGCCAGCAGCGTCGGGGTAGCGGGGGGCGGAAAGACCCAGTACTTC

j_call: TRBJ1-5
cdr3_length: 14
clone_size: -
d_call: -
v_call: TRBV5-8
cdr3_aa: CASSRDGSNQPQHF
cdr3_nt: TGTGCCAGCAGCCGCGACGGGAGCAATCAGCCCCAGCATTTT

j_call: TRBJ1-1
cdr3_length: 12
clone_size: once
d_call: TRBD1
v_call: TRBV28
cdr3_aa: CASSGQVSEAFF
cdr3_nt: TGTGCCAGCAGCGGACAGGTCTCTGAAGCTTTCTTT

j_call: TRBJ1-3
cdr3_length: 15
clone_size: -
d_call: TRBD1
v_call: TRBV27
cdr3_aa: CASSSTRQGGNTIYF
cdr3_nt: TGTGCCAGCAGCTCCACCCGACAGGGCGGAAACACCATATATTTT

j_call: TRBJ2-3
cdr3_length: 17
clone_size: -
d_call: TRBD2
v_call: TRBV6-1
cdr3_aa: CASSEASGVRGTDTQYF
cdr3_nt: TGTGCCAGCAGTGAAGCGAGCGGGGTCCGGGGCACAGATACGCAGTATTTT

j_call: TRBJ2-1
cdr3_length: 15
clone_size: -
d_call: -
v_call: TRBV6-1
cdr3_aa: CASSDNRVGFLEQFF
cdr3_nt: TGTGCCAGCAGTGATAACAGGGTAGGCTTTCTTGAGCAGTTCTTC

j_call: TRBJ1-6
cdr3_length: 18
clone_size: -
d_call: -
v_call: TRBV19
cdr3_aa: CASSTRLAGVSYNSPLHF
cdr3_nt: TGTGCCAGTAGTACCCGATTAGCAGGGGTGTCCTATAATTCACCCCTCCACTTT

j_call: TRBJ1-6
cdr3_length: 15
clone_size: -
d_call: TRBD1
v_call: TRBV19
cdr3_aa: CASSTLQGNNSPLHF
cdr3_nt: TGTGCCAGTAGTACGTTACAGGGGAACAATTCACCCCTCCACTTT

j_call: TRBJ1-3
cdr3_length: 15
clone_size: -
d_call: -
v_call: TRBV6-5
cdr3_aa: CASSTTMGLGNTIYF
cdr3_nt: TGTGCCAGCAGCACGACCATGGGGCTGGGAAACACCATATATTTT

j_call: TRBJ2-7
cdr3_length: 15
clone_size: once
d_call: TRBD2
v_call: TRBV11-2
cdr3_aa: CASSLVGRAKYEQYF
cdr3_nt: TGTGCCAGCAGCTTAGTCGGGAGGGCCAAATACGAGCAGTACTTC

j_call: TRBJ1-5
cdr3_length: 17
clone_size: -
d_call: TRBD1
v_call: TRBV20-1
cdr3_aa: CSASLGGQGASNQPQHF
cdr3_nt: TGCAGTGCTAGTCTTGGGGGACAGGGGGCTAGCAATCAGCCCCAGCATTTT

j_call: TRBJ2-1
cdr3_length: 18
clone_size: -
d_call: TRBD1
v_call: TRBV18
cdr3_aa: CASSPRLQGPPSYNEQFF
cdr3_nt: TGTGCCAGCTCACCCCGGTTACAGGGGCCCCCGAGTTACAATGAGCAGTTCTTC

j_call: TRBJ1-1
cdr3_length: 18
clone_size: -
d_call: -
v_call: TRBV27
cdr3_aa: CASSPETPRPGLNTEAFF
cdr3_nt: TGTGCCAGCAGTCCCGAAACTCCCCGCCCAGGCCTCAACACTGAAGCTTTCTTT

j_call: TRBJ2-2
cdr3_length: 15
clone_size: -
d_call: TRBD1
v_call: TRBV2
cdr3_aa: CASSFGTGGTGELFF
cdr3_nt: TGTGCCAGCAGTTTCGGGACAGGGGGCACCGGGGAGCTGTTTTTT

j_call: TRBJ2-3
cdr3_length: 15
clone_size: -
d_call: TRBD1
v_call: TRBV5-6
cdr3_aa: CASSQDRGLRDTQYF
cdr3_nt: TGTGCCAGCAGCCAGGACAGGGGGCTGAGAGATACGCAGTATTTT

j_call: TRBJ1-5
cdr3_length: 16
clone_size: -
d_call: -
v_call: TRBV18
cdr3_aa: CASSPRDIRLIQPQHF
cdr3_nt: TGTGCCAGCTCACCACGGGACATACGTCTTATCCAACCCCAGCATTTT

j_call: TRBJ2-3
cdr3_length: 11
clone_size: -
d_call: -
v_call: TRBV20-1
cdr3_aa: CSAGAPDTQYF
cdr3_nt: TGCAGTGCTGGGGCCCCAGATACGCAGTATTTT

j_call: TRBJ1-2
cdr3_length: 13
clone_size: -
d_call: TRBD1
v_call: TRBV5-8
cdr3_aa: CASSSGQNYGYTF
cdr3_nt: TGTGCCAGCAGCTCGGGACAGAACTATGGCTACACCTTC

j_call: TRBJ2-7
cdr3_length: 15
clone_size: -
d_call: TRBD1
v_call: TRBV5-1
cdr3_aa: CASSLDGTGFYEQYF
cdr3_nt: TGCGCCAGCAGCTTGGATGGGACAGGGTTCTACGAGCAGTACTTC

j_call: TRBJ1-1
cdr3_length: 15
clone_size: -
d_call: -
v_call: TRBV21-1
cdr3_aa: CASSASGQGCTEAFF
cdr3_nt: TGTGCCAGCAGCGCGTCCGGACAGGGATGCACTGAAGCTTTCTTT

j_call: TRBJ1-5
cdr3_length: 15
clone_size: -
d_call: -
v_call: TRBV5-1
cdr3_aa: CASATGIDSNQPQHF
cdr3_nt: TGCGCCAGTGCTACAGGGATAGATAGCAATCAGCCCCAGCATTTT

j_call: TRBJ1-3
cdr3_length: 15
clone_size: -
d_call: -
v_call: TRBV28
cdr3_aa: CASSKQGVRGNTIYF
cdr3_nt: TGTGCCAGCAGTAAACAGGGTGTAAGAGGAAACACCATATATTTT

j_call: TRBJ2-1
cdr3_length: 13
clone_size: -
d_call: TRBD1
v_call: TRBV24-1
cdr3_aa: CATRDRGDNEQFF
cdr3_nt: TGTGCCACCCGGGACAGGGGTGACAATGAGCAGTTCTTC

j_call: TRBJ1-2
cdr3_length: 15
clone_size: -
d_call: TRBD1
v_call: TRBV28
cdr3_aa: CASSSWTGMGYGYTF
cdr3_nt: TGTGCCAGCAGTTCGTGGACAGGGATGGGGTATGGCTACACCTTC

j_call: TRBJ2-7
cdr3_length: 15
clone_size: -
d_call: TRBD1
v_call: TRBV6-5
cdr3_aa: CASRPEAGGVYEQYF
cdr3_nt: TGTGCCAGCAGACCGGAGGCAGGGGGCGTCTACGAGCAGTACTTC

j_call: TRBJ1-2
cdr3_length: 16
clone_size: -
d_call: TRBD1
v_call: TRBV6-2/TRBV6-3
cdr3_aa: CASSYSQAGTAYGYTF
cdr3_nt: TGTGCCAGCAGTTACTCGCAGGCGGGGACAGCTTATGGCTACACCTTC

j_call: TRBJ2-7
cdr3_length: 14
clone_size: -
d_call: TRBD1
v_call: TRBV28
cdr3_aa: CASRARDRGYEQYF
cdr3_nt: TGTGCCAGTCGTGCCCGGGACAGGGGTTACGAGCAGTACTTC

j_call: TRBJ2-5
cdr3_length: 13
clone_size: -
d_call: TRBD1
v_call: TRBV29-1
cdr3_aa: CSVPTGDGMTQYF
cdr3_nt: TGCAGCGTTCCTACAGGGGACGGTATGACCCAGTACTTC

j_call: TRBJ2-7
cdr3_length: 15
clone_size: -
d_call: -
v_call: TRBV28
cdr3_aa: CASSLEFFPSYEQYF
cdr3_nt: TGTGCCAGCAGTTTGGAGTTTTTCCCCTCCTACGAGCAGTACTTC

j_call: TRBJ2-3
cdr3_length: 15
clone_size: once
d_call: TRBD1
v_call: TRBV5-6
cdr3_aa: CASRRTGGPTDTQYF
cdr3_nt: TGTGCCAGCAGGCGAACAGGGGGCCCCACAGATACGCAGTATTTT